This T cell receptor (beta chain) was recovered during a study of cytotoxic CD8 clonotypes in ibrutinib-treated CLL. This clone has only a few counts. A 1 in 200,000 to 1 in 1 million T cell depth was the sequencing target. Data came from immunoSEQ multiplex PCR; TCRdb stores just in-frame clones and leaves some out. The repertoire holds hundreds of thousands of clones, with 80% as singletons. The CDR3 contains 15 residues. Looked up from germline, CDR1 is LGHNA and CDR2 is YNFKEQ. V shed 1 base and J shed 1 base, with 5 bases lying between them. This sequence originates from a human donor with chronic lymphocytic leukemia. The V gene is TRBV4-2, the J gene TRBJ2-6; the D is unclear. The sample here was PBMCs, taken before ibrutinib treatment. This chain's CDR3 is CASSQGGSGANVLTF. CDR3 bases: TGTGCCAGCAGCCAAGGAGGATCTGGGGCCAACGTCCTGACTTTC.